This T cell receptor (beta chain) appears in the sequencing data of a study of T cell responses to AZD1222 COVID-19 vaccine. Study-level results: Among those given AZD1222, only six were seropositive at baseline. White British people made up most donors, females outnumbered males, and clonal diversity was possibly underestimated.

Timing groups of about 4 and about 12 weeks for second doses were pooled. Points on this clone: Its specificity is unknown.

Profiling relied on immunoSEQ multiplex PCR, and the TCRdb table lists in-frame clones only, not all of them. The sample yields 90,000 to 120,000 clones, around 92% seen once. This sequence was found in an adult who received the AZD1222 COVID-19 vaccine. Sequenced material: peripheral blood, taken 28 days after the second AZD1222 dose.

For the CDR3, the DNA is TGTGCCAGCAGCTTCGAGCTAGCGGGAGCGAGGGAGCAGTACTTC. It specifies CASSFELAGAREQYF. The chain employs TRBV5-4 and TRBJ2-7, with 10 bases matching TRBD2. V lost 2 bases and J lost 7; bases outside the gene matches: 9. This CDR3 has 15 amino acids. Looked up from germline, CDR1 is SGHNT and CDR2 is YYREEE (reference sequence).